This is a list of T cell receptor beta chains from one sample in a study of blood T cell repertoires in COVID-19. The repertoire was sequenced with immunoSEQ multiplex PCR; TCRdb's copy has only in-frame clones and lacks some. The sample has roughly 290,000 clones, approximately 91% seen once. The specimen sequenced was peripheral blood. These receptors were obtained from a woman aged 55-69 years with acute or convalescent COVID-19. Each CDR3 is given with its conserved first and last residue. Fields, in order: J gene, V gene, clone size, D gene, CDR3 DNA, CDR3 protein. The D gene is left open where the match is weak. Some rows have no size entry. The others give once, few or many, or a class for an expanded clone.

>TRBJ1-1|TRBV18|NA|TRBD1
TGTGCCAGCTCACCGCGGACAGGGGGACACACTGAAGCTTTCTTT
CASSPRTGGHTEAFF
>TRBJ1-6|TRBV7-6|NA|NA
TGTGCCAGCAGCCCCAGGAGGGGAGAATCACCCCTCCACTTT
CASSPRRGESPLHF
>TRBJ2-7|TRBV5-6|NA|TRBD2
TGTGCCAGCAGCTTGTTGCTGGCTAGCGGGGCCCACGAGCAGTACTTC
CASSLLLASGAHEQYF
>TRBJ1-5|TRBV7-8|once|TRBD1
TGTGCCAGCAGCCTAGGGGGACAGGGGGCGATTCAGCCCCAGCATTTT
CASSLGGQGAIQPQHF
>TRBJ1-1|TRBV20-1|NA|TRBD1
TGCAGTGCTAGTAGGGGGCAGGGGATGAACACTGAAGCTTTCTTT
CSASRGQGMNTEAFF
>TRBJ1-3|TRBV7-2|NA|NA
TGTGCCAGCAGCTTACAGGTCGGAAACACCATATATTTT
CASSLQVGNTIYF
>TRBJ2-2|TRBV6-2/TRBV6-3|NA|TRBD2
TGTGCCAGCAGTCTACGACTAGCGGGGGGGCTTAGCACCGGGGAGCTGTTTTTT
CASSLRLAGGLSTGELFF
>TRBJ1-1|TRBV20-1|NA|TRBD1
TGCAGTGCGAGTCAGGGGGCTGAAGCTTTCTTT
CSASQGAEAFF
>TRBJ1-5|TRBV24-1|NA|TRBD1
TGTGCCACCAGTGGGGACAGGGAGAATCAGCCCCAGCATTTT
CATSGDRENQPQHF
>TRBJ2-7|TRBV11-2|once|NA
TGTGCCAGCAGCGAGAGATCCTACGAGCAGTACTTC
CASSERSYEQYF
>TRBJ2-7|TRBV5-4|NA|TRBD2
TGTGCCAGCAGCTTGGTCAGCGGGAGGGCCTACGAGCAGTACTTC
CASSLVSGRAYEQYF
>TRBJ1-2|TRBV5-8|few|NA
TGTGCCAGCAGCTTGGCCCGGGGAGGGTTCGGCTACACCTTC
CASSLARGGFGYTF
>TRBJ2-1|TRBV9|NA|NA
TGTGCCAGCAGCGTAGGCAGGGCAGCCTACAATGAGCAGTTCTTC
CASSVGRAAYNEQFF
>TRBJ2-1|TRBV9|NA|NA
TGTGCCAGCAGCAAAGACAGTCGAGGCAATGAGCAGTTCTTC
CASSKDSRGNEQFF
>TRBJ1-1|TRBV11-2|NA|NA
TGTGCCAGCAGCCCCTATAGAGGGAACACTGAAGCTTTCTTT
CASSPYRGNTEAFF
>TRBJ2-3|TRBV28|NA|NA
TGTGCCAGCACCAAAGGACTGAAATCTAGCACAGATACGCAGTATTTT
CASTKGLKSSTDTQYF
>TRBJ1-1|TRBV25-1|few|TRBD1
TGTGCCAGCACGGGACAGGCGGACACTGAAGCTTTCTTT
CASTGQADTEAFF
>TRBJ1-1|TRBV7-2|NA|NA
TGTGCCAGCGGGGAGGCGTTCCGCACTGAAGCTTTCTTT
CASGEAFRTEAFF
>TRBJ1-3|TRBV7-2|NA|TRBD1
TGTGCCAGCAGCTTAGGGGGACAGGGTGCTGGAAACACCATATATTTT
CASSLGGQGAGNTIYF
>TRBJ1-2|TRBV4-3|NA|TRBD1
TGCGCCAGCAGCCAGCAGATCGGGACAGGAAAAAGCTATGGCTACACCTTC
CASSQQIGTGKSYGYTF